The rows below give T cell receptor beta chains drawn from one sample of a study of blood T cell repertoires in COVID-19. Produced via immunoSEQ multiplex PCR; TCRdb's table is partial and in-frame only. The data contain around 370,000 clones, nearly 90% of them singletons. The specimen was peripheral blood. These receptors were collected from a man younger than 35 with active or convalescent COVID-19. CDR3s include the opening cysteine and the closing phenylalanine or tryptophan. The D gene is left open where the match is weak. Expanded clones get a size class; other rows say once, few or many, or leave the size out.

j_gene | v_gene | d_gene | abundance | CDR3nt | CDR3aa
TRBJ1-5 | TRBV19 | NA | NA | TGTGCCAGTAGTATAGTTGCGGGACTGATGAGCAATCAGCCCCAGCATTTT | CASSIVAGLMSNQPQHF
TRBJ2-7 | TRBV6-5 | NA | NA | TGTGCCAGCAGTTACTCGGACAGTCAGTCCTACGAGCAGTACTTC | CASSYSDSQSYEQYF
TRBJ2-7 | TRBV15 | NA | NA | TGTGCCACCAGCAGGGAGTCTGGGGGCGGCTACGAGCAGTACTTC | CATSRESGGGYEQYF
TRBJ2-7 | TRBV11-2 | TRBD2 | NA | TGTGCCAGCAGCTTAGTAGCTAGCGGAGCTTCCTACGAGCAGTACTTC | CASSLVASGASYEQYF
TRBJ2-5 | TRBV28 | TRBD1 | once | TGTGCCAGCACGCCCCTTACAGGGGCGGGCCAAGAGACCCAGTACTTC | CASTPLTGAGQETQYF
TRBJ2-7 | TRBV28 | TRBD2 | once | TGTGCCAGCAGAAGATCGGGACTAGCGGGAGGATCCTACGAGCAGTACTTC | CASRRSGLAGGSYEQYF
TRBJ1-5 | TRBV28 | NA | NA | TGTGCCAGCAGTACACAACAGGGAACTCAGCCCCAGCATTTT | CASSTQQGTQPQHF
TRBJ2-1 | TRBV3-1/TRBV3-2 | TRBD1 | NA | TGTGCCAGCAGCCAAGAATGGGACAGGGGTTCATATGAGCAGTTCTTC | CASSQEWDRGSYEQFF
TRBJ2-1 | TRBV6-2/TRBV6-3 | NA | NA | TGTGCCAGCAGTTCTACAGGGCGTAGCTCCTACAATGAGCAGTTCTTC | CASSSTGRSSYNEQFF
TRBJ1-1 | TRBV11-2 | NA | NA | TGTGCCAGCAGCTTTAACAGCTACACTGAAGCTTTCTTT | CASSFNSYTEAFF
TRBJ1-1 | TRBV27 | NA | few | TGTGCCAGCAGTTCTTTCGTACGCCGGACTGAAGCTTTCTTT | CASSSFVRRTEAFF
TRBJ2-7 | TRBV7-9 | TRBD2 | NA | TGTGCCAGCACCCTGGGCGGGGGGTTCGGCGAGCAGTACTTC | CASTLGGGFGEQYF
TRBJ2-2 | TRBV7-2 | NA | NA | TGTGCCAGCAGCTTAGTTGGCAGAACGAACACCGGGGAGCTGTTTTTT | CASSLVGRTNTGELFF
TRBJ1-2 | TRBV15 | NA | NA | TGTGCCACCAGCAGAAAGCCAGGGTCTGTGGATGGCTACACCTTC | CATSRKPGSVDGYTF
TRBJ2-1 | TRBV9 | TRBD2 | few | TGTGCCAGCAGCGTAGACGGCGGGGGGGCCTCCCACAGCTCCTACAATGAGCAGTTCTTC | CASSVDGGGASHSSYNEQFF
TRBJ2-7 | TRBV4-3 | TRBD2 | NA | TGCGCCAGCAGCCAGGTGCTGGGGGAGGGGTACGAGCAGTACTTC | CASSQVLGEGYEQYF
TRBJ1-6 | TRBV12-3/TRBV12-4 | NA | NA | TGTGCCAGCAGTTTGTTTCAGAATTCACCCCTCCACTTT | CASSLFQNSPLHF
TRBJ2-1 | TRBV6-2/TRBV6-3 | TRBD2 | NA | TGTGCCAGCAGTTATTCGGTGAAGCGGGAGTGGGACAATGAGCAGTTCTTC | CASSYSVKREWDNEQFF
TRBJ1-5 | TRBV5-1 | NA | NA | TGCGCCAGCAGCGCCCGACAGGGCAATCAGCCCCAGCATTTT | CASSARQGNQPQHF
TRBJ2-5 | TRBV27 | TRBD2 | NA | TGTGCCAGCAGTTTCGGGGGGACCCGGGTGGCAATGGAGACCCAGTACTTC | CASSFGGTRVAMETQYF
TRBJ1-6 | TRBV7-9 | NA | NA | TGTGCCAGCAGCTTTACAGGGTATAATTCACCCCTCCACTTT | CASSFTGYNSPLHF
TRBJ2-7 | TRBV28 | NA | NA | TGTGCCAGCAGTAACACAGGTAGAAAGTACGAGCAGTACTTC | CASSNTGRKYEQYF
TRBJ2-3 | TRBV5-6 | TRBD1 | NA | TGTGCCAGCAGCTTCAGGGGGAACACAGATACGCAGTATTTT | CASSFRGNTDTQYF
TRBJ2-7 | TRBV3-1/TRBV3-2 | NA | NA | TGTGCCAGCAGCCAAGACAGCTACGAGCAGTACTTC | CASSQDSYEQYF
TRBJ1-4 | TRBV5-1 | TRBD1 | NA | TGCGCCAGCAGCCCGGACAGGGGGTCCAGTCATGAAAAACTGTTTTTT | CASSPDRGSSHEKLFF
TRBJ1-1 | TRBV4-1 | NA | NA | TGCGCCAGCAGCCAAGGTTGGAGGGCTTGGACTGAAGCTTTCTTT | CASSQGWRAWTEAFF
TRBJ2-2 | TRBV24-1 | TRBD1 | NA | TGTGCCACCAGTGATTCCGGGACAGGGAGTGCCGGGGAGCTGTTTTTT | CATSDSGTGSAGELFF
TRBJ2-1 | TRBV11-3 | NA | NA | TGTGCCAGCAGCTTCGGGAGCCCCTCCTACAATGAGCAGTTCTTC | CASSFGSPSYNEQFF
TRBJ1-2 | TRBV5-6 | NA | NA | TGTGCCAGCAGCTTCTTTGCGGGGGGCTACACCTTC | CASSFFAGGYTF
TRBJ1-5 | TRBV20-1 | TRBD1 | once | TGCAGTGCTAGTAAGGGGACAGGGGGTGATAGCAATCAGCCCCAGCATTTT | CSASKGTGGDSNQPQHF
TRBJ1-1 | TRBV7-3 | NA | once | TGTGCCAGCAGTTCTGACAAGCTATCTGAAGCTTTCTTT | CASSSDKLSEAFF
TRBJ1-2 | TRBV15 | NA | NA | TGTGCCACCAGTCCGACCACCAAGGGGATCTATGGCTACACCTTC | CATSPTTKGIYGYTF
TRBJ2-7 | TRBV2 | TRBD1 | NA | TGTGCCAGCAGGATAGAACAGGACAGGGAATCTTACGAGCAGTACTTC | CASRIEQDRESYEQYF
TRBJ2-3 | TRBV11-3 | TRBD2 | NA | TGTGCCAGCAGCCATAGCGGGAGACCAGATACGCAGTATTTT | CASSHSGRPDTQYF
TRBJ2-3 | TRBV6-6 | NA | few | TGTGCCAGCAGATTTACAGGGATCCCCACAGATACGCAGTATTTT | CASRFTGIPTDTQYF
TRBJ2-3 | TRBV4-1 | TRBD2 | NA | TGCGCCAGCAGGCGGGGTAGCGGGGGCCTGGGAGATACGCAGTATTTT | CASRRGSGGLGDTQYF
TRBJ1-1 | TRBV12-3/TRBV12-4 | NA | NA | TGTGCCAGCAGTTCGCGACAGGAAGCTTTCTTT | CASSSRQEAFF
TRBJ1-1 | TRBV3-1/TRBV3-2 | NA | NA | TGTGCCAGCAGCCAAATGGCAGGGGTTGTCGCTGAAGCTTTCTTT | CASSQMAGVVAEAFF
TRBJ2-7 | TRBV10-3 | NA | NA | TGTGCCATCAGTGAGTCGATCCCCTTAACCGTGGAGGTCTACGAGCAGTACTTC | CAISESIPLTVEVYEQYF
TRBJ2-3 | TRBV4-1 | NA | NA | TGCGCCAGCAGCCAAGAAAGGGGAACCAGAGCTTTCACAGATACGCAGTATTTT | CASSQERGTRAFTDTQYF
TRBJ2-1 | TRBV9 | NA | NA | TGTGCCAGCAGCCAGACAAGCAATGAGCAGTTCTTC | CASSQTSNEQFF
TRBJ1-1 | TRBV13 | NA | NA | TGTGCCAGCAGGTGGACAGCGGAGACTGAAGCTTTCTTT | CASRWTAETEAFF
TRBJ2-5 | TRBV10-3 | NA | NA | TGTGCCATCAGCCACAATGCTGAGACCCAGTACTTC | CAISHNAETQYF
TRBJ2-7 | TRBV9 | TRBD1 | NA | TGTGCCAGCAGCGAGACAGGGGGCAGGGGTTACGAGCAGTACTTC | CASSETGGRGYEQYF
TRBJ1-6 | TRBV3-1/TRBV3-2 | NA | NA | TGTGCCAGCAGCCAAGAAAGGGGTTCACCCCTCCACTTT | CASSQERGSPLHF
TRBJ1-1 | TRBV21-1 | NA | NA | TGTGCCAGCAGCCCGGGACAGGTGATGGGGAACACTGAAGCTTTCTTT | CASSPGQVMGNTEAFF
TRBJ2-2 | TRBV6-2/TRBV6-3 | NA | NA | TGTGCCAGCAGTTATAGGGGCCCGAACACCGGGGAGCTGTTTTTT | CASSYRGPNTGELFF
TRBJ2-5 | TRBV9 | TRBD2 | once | TGTGCCAGCAGCACCGGACTAGCGGGGCTGGGATGGGAGACCCAGTACTTC | CASSTGLAGLGWETQYF
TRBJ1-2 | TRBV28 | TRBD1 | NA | TGTGCCAGCAGAGACAGGGTTGCAGGCTACACCTTC | CASRDRVAGYTF
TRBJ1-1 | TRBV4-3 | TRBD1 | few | TGCGCCAGCAGCCGGAACAGGGGGCGGGACACTGAAGCTTTCTTT | CASSRNRGRDTEAFF
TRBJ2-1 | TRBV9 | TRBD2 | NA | TGTGCCAGCAGCGCAAGCGGGGGTAGCTACAATGAGCAGTTCTTC | CASSASGGSYNEQFF
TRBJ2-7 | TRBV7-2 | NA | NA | TGTGCCAGCAGCTTTTTCAGGGTCGACGAGCAGTACTTC | CASSFFRVDEQYF
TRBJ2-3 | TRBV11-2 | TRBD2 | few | TGTGCCAGCTCTCGGCGGGGGGGCTTGAGCACAGATACGCAGTATTTT | CASSRRGGLSTDTQYF
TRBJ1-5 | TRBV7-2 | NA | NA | TGTGCCAGCAGCTTCGGGTTCGGGCGGGGGCGAAATCAGCCCCAGCATTTT | CASSFGFGRGRNQPQHF
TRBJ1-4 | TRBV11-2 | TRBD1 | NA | TGTGCCAGCAGCTCGGGACAGGGGGGAGGTAATGAAAAACTGTTTTTT | CASSSGQGGGNEKLFF
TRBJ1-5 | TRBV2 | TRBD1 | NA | TGTGCCAGCAGTTTCCCGGGACAGGGCCTCTCCAATCAGCCCCAGCATTTT | CASSFPGQGLSNQPQHF
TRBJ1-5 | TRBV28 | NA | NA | TGTGCCAGCAGTCAAAATTACCGGGATCAGCCCCAGCATTTT | CASSQNYRDQPQHF
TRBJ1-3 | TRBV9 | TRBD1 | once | TGTGCCAGCAGCGTAGAACGGACAGGATCCTCTGGAAACACCATATATTTT | CASSVERTGSSGNTIYF
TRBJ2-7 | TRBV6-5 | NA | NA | TGTGCCAGCAGTTACTCGTCAGTGAAGGAGCAGTACTTC | CASSYSSVKEQYF
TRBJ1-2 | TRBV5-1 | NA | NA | TGCGCCAGCAGCTTCACGGGGGACGCGGGGTATGGCTACACCTTC | CASSFTGDAGYGYTF